This record concerns one T cell receptor (beta chain) sequence. The data originate from a study of blood T cell repertoires in COVID-19. Study overall: Samples came from the United States, Italy and Spain, spanning acute and convalescent COVID-19.

Germline V CDR1 and CDR2: SGHDT, YYEEEE. The CDR3 covers 12 residues. Between the trimmed V and J ends, which lost 1 base and 1 base, there was a span of 3 bases. Authors' data handling: Amplification from reference gene primers served as the basis for estimated nucleated cell counts. This table comes from immunoSEQ multiplex PCR, and its TCRdb copy is limited to in-frame clones, with some not included. V and J calls plus clone size are reproduced from that table; the DNA served to infer D and trimming. The repertoire holds around 50,000 clones, with 80% to 95% as singletons. This receptor was identified in a human donor in a cohort sampled during active COVID-19. The chain uses TRBV5-6 and TRBJ2-7; D is ambiguous. Sequences were obtained from peripheral blood. This CDR3 is CASSLSSYEQYF. DNA of the CDR3: TGTGCCAGCAGCTTGTCATCCTACGAGCAGTACTTC.